Below, 26 T cell receptor beta chains from the same sample are listed, as sequenced in a study of blood T cells in healthy people across ages. A sample-barcoded 5' primer and a J-beta primer mix were used in a second PCR of about 7 to 12 cycles. MiXCR, run by TCRdb on the 5' RACE reads, gives a single entry per CDR3 protein. The data contain about 280,000 distinct CDR3 sequences, about 25% of them seen just once; the ten biggest clones take up 29%. Sequencing was done on a sample of blood. These receptors were taken from a woman in her seventies in good health.

A word on this clonotype: The junction differs from germline at one of its ends, possibly a read error. This chain uses TRBV7-2 with TRBJ2-5; 7 positions match TRBD2. CDR3 length: 15 residues. CDR1 is SGHTA, CDR2 FQGNSA, per germline. The CDR3 DNA reads TGTGCCGGCAGCTATTCTAGCGGAGACCAAGAGACCCAGTACTTC. It specifies CAGSYSSGDQETQYF.

This clonotype was picked up a small number of times. The gene calls are TRBV5-1 and TRBJ1-2, with 9 positions matching TRBD1. This CDR3 spans 14 amino acids. J lost 6 bases, V lost 4 bases, and 7 bases had no gene match. Germline V lookup: CDR1 SGHRS, CDR2 YFSETQ. The CDR3 nucleotides read TGCGCCAGCAGCCAAACAGGGGGCATGAATGGCTACACCTTC. The encoded protein is CASSQTGGMNGYTF.

Regarding this clonotype: The junction departs from the called germline gene at one end, perhaps through a read error. CDR3 sequence reads: CAGSPLVGGTEAFF. The CDR3 DNA sequence: TGTGCCGGCTCACCGTTGGTAGGGGGCACTGAAGCTTTCTTT. The rearrangement joins TRBV18 to TRBJ1-1; a possible D gene is TRBD1 (6 bases). CDR1 KGHSH and CDR2 LQKENI come from the germline V gene. The CDR3 covers 14 residues.

This clonotype was found many times. The chain links TRBV5-1 to TRBJ1-5; D is possibly TRBD1 (6 bases). The CDR3 extends over 14 amino acids. Looked up from germline, CDR1 is SGHRS and CDR2 is YFSETQ. Trimming cost V 4 bases and J 7 bases, with 15 bases left between them. CDR3 DNA sequence: TGCGCCAGCAGCCCAGGGGAGTGGGGACAGCCCCAGCATTTT. Translating it yields CASSPGEWGQPQHF.

This clonotype was seen just once. The chain joins TRBV7-2 to TRBJ2-2; possibly TRBD1 or TRBD2 for D (7 bases each). The CDR3 loop spans 15 amino acids. From germline, CDR1 is SGHTA and CDR2 FQGNSA. The V gene lost 8 bases and the J gene lost 1 base, with 14 bases spanning the gap. The CDR3 loop is CASGTAGLNTGELFF. CDR3 coding DNA: TGTGCCAGCGGGACAGCGGGATTGAACACCGGGGAGCTGTTTTTT. Variable domain in full (rest from reference TRBV7-2 and TRBJ2-2): GAGVSQSPSNKVTEKGKDVELRCDPISGHTALYWYRQSLGQGLEFLIYFQGNSAPDKSGLPSDRFSAERTGGSVSTLTIQRTQQEDSAVYLCASGTAGLNTGELFFGEGSRLTVL.

Note on this clonotype: The CDR3 does not close with the conserved phenylalanine or tryptophan, likely indicating a read error. The rearrangement links TRBV5-1 to TRBJ1-1; 8 bases align to TRBD1. Per germline, CDR1 SGHRS and CDR2 YFSETQ. The CDR3 totals 15 residues. V was clipped by 4 bases and J by 1 base; unmatched bases: 6. The CDR3 loop is CASSPGGQGNTEAFS. CDR3 DNA sequence: TGCGCCAGCAGCCCCGGTGGACAGGGGAACACTGAAGCTTTCTCT.

This clonotype was counted only a few times. The V gene is TRBV9, the J gene TRBJ2-3, with 9 bases aligning to TRBD1. The CDR3 extends over 16 amino acids. Germline V CDR1 and CDR2: SGDLS, YYNGEE. Trimming cost V 4 bases and J 0 bases; bases outside gene matches: 6. This chain's CDR3 is CASSPRGTGSTDTQYF. DNA for the CDR3: TGTGCCAGCAGCCCCCGCGGGACAGGGAGCACAGATACGCAGTATTTT.

This clonotype has more than one count but fewer than ten. The chain links TRBV20-1 to TRBJ1-1; D gene unclear. This CDR3 contains 14 residues. Per the germline V gene, CDR1 is DFQATT and CDR2 is SNEGSKA (reference sequence). The V end lost 4 bases, the J end lost 2 bases, and 14 bases lay between the germline ends. CDR3 nucleotides: TGCAGTGCTACAGCACTAGGATTAAACACTGAAGCTTTCTTT. Translating gives CSATALGLNTEAFF.

The chain has TRBV28 and TRBJ1-1; 12 bases map to TRBD1. J gave up 1 base and V 3 bases, and 9 bases lay outside the gene matches. CDR3 size: 18 residues. Germline V gene lookup returns CDR1 MDHEN and CDR2 SYDVKM. The CDR3 is CASSFRPGTGGSNTEAFF. The CDR3 nucleotides read TGTGCCAGCAGTTTTAGACCCGGGACAGGGGGCTCGAACACTGAAGCTTTCTTT.

The chain carries TRBV20-1 and TRBJ1-5; D is unresolved. This CDR3 comprises 12 residues. V dropped 6 bases and J dropped 2 bases, with 8 bases sitting between them. Germline V gene data show CDR1 as DFQATT and CDR2 as SNEGSKA (reference sequence). The CDR3, as DNA: TGCAGTGCAGAGGGTGGCAATCAGCCCCAGCATTTT. Its protein product is CSAEGGNQPQHF.

This sequence joins TRBV7-2 and TRBJ2-7; weak D call: TRBD2 (5 bases). V dropped 4 bases and J dropped 0 bases, with 13 bases sitting between them. CDR1 is SGHTA, CDR2 FQGNSA, per germline. The CDR3 length is 15 residues. The CDR3 loop is CASSSTTTYSYEQYF. In DNA form, the CDR3 reads TGTGCCAGCAGCTCCACGACTACTTACTCCTACGAGCAGTACTTC.

This clonotype has only a few counts. The chain uses TRBV4-1 and TRBJ2-1, with 10 bases identical to TRBD2. The V gene's germline CDR1 is MGHRA and CDR2 YSYEKL. The CDR3 sequence is 16 residues long. J was trimmed by 4 bases and V by 4 bases; bases with no gene match: 7. The CDR3 nucleotides are TGCGCCAGCAGCCGATTAGGACTAGCGGTGTACAATGAGCAGTTCTTC. Its translation is CASSRLGLAVYNEQFF.

The CDR3 here is CASSLDGRAEETQYF. CDR3 bases: TGTGCCAGCAGCTTAGACGGGAGGGCCGAAGAGACCCAGTACTTC. This chain uses TRBV7-9 with TRBJ2-5; 8 nucleotides line up with TRBD2. The CDR3 is made up of 15 amino acids. Germline trimming cut 1 base from V and 3 bases from J; bases unmatched to any gene: 4. Germline CDR1 reads SEHNR; CDR2 reads FQNEAQ (reference sequence). Combining the CDR3 with reference TRBV7-9 and TRBJ2-5 gives the whole variable domain DTGVSQNPRHKITKRGQNVTFRCDPISEHNRLYWYRQTLGQGPEFLTYFQNEAQLEKSRLLSDRFSAERPKGSFSTLEIQRTEQGDSAMYLCASSLDGRAEETQYFGPGTRLLVL.

This rearrangement joins TRBV20-1 to TRBJ2-3; 13 nucleotides align to TRBD2. Germline CDR1 reads DFQATT; CDR2 reads SNEGSKA (reference sequence). The ends lost 3 bases at V and 3 bases at J; junction bases unmatched: 12. This CDR3 region has 18 residues. CDR3 nucleotides: TGCAGTGCTAGTAGGGGGGCAGGACTAGCGGGAGAAACAGATACGCAGTATTTT. This encodes CSASRGAGLAGETDTQYF.

This clonotype was found a few times. This may come from a read error, since a much larger clone is one base off. In DNA, the CDR3 is TGCAGCGTTGGACGGGGGGAAACTGAAGCTTTCTTT. This gives the protein CSVGRGETEAFF. The chain employs TRBV29-1 and TRBJ1-1, with TRBD1 as a possible D gene (5 bases). The germline V gene has CDR1 SQVTM and CDR2 ANQGSEA. V gave up 4 bases and J gave up 5 bases, with 11 bases separating them. The CDR3 spans 12 residues.

V and J are TRBV10-3 and TRBJ2-5; TRBD2 might be the D (5 bases). V was trimmed by 8 bases and J by 3 bases, leaving 16 bases between them. Germline loops: CDR1 ENHRY, CDR2 SYGVKD. The CDR3 consists of 14 residues. This CDR3 reads CAIPVLVCEETQYF. CDR3 DNA sequence: TGTGCCATCCCCGTACTAGTTTGCGAAGAGACCCAGTACTTC.

This clonotype was seen a few times. V usage is TRBV29-1 and J usage is TRBJ1-2; 9 bases fit TRBD1. CDR3 length: 13 residues. With 6 bases clipped from V and 7 bases from J, the junction kept 9 bases outside the gene matches. CDR1 and CDR2 (germline): SQVTM, ANQGSEA. The CDR3 DNA reads as TGCAGCGTGGAGCCGTGGGACAGGGTTGGCTACACCTTC. Protein sequence: CSVEPWDRVGYTF.

The V and J genes are TRBV7-9 and TRBJ2-4; unclear D gene. V lost 6 bases and J lost 6, with 18 bases in between. The CDR3 runs to 15 residues. The germline V gene has CDR1 SEHNR and CDR2 FQNEAQ (reference sequence). DNA of the CDR3: TGTGCCAGCAGTTTTCTTTTAGCCCGGGCAAACATTCAGTACTTC. It specifies CASSFLLARANIQYF.

This clonotype was found once. The rearrangement uses TRBV27 and TRBJ2-7; the D gene is possibly TRBD1 (6 bases). Trimming left V 1 base short and J 2 bases short, with 15 bases between. The CDR3 extends over 16 amino acids. Germline CDR1 reads MNHEY; CDR2 reads SMNVEV (reference sequence). The CDR3 DNA is TGTGCCAGCAGTTTATTGACAGGCCATCAACCCTACGAGCAGTACTTC. It specifies CASSLLTGHQPYEQYF.

The chain joins TRBV5-1 to TRBJ2-5; 12 bases match TRBD2. Judging by the DNA end, TRBJ2-7 fits better; the J call may be wrong. This CDR3 has 15 residues. In germline, CDR1 is SGHRS, CDR2 YFSETQ. CDR3: CASSFSTSGGDEQYF. The CDR3 DNA follows: TGCGCCAGCAGCTTCTCGACTAGCGGGGGCGACGAGCAGTACTTC.

The rearrangement uses TRBV7-9 and TRBJ1-2; D remains unclear. Trimming took 3 bases from V and 4 from J, leaving 9 bases between them. CDR1 and CDR2 from the germline V gene are SEHNR and FQNEAQ (reference sequence). This CDR3 has 13 residues. For the CDR3, the DNA is TGTGCCAGCAGCTTGCTGCCGGGCTATGGCTACACCTTC. Translation: CASSLLPGYGYTF.

The chain links TRBV19 to TRBJ2-5, with TRBD1 identical over 10 bases. The J call may be wrong; the DNA end is better matched by TRBJ2-7. CDR1 is LNHDA and CDR2 is SQIVND in the germline V gene (reference sequence). This CDR3 is built from 14 residues. In nucleotides, the CDR3 is TGTGCCAGTAGTGCGGGACAGGGGACCTACGAGCAGTACTTC. Translation gives CASSAGQGTYEQYF.

CDR3 loop: CASSLRAGSPNYGYTF. The CDR3 DNA follows: TGTGCCAGCAGCTTAAGGGCAGGATCTCCTAACTATGGCTACACCTTC. The V gene is TRBV11-2, the J gene TRBJ1-2; D is unresolved. The CDR3 length is 16 residues. V dropped 2 bases and J dropped 0 bases, with 13 bases sitting between them. Per the germline V gene, CDR1 is SGHAT and CDR2 is FQNNGV.

In its sample, this clonotype was seen a few times. The chain uses TRBV6-5 and TRBJ1-4; perhaps TRBD1 as D (5 bases). Per germline, CDR1 MNHEY and CDR2 SVGAGI. V shed 4 bases and J shed 6 bases, with 24 bases lying between them. CDR3 length: 18 residues. The CDR3 DNA is TGTGCCAGCAGTTCGATCGCTTGGGACGCCGGGGCTCATGAAAAACTGTTTTTT. Residues: CASSSIAWDAGAHEKLFF.

The V call is TRBV4-2, the J call TRBJ2-7; TRBD2 aligns across 10 bases. The CDR3 sequence is 14 residues long. Germline CDR1 is LGHNA and CDR2 is YNFKEQ. The ends lost 4 bases at V and 3 bases at J; junction bases unmatched: 3. Here the CDR3 reads CASSLGLAIYEQYF. DNA for the CDR3: TGTGCCAGCAGCCTGGGACTAGCGATCTACGAGCAGTACTTC.

The chain recombines TRBV4-2 with TRBJ2-2; 9 bases are a match to TRBD1. The germline V gene has CDR1 LGHNA and CDR2 YNFKEQ. With 1 base clipped from V and 6 bases from J, the junction kept 0 bases outside the gene matches. The CDR3 contains 14 residues. The CDR3: CASSQGTGAGELFF. The CDR3 DNA follows: TGTGCCAGCAGCCAAGGGACAGGGGCCGGGGAGCTGTTTTTT.